Reported below is one TCR beta chain. The antigen is undetermined. Profiling relied on immunoSEQ multiplex PCR, and the TCRdb table lists in-frame clones only, not all of them. In the table there are more than 15,000 clones, over 70% of which are singletons. The sample comes from a study of immune cell composition in non-small cell lung cancer. Study as a whole: Tumours were mainly lung adenocarcinoma or squamous cell carcinoma.

J was trimmed by 5 bases and V by 3 bases; bases with no gene match: 6. The CDR3 is made up of 15 amino acids. From germline, CDR1 is KGHSH and CDR2 LQKENI. Normal lung sampling was at least 3 cm from the tumour, as distant as possible. Broader study findings: Clones >0.5% enriched in tumour were rarer in adenocarcinoma (roughly 33%) than squamous (about 80%).

Another study also made use of these data, one on CD4 T cells in lung cancer. That study adds: Before blood donation, patients had received platinum chemotherapy among other treatments.

The chain uses TRBV18 and TRBJ2-7, with 11 bases identical to TRBD1. Sequencing was done on a sample of non-adjacent lung tissue. The clonotype comes from a human donor with non-small cell lung cancer. The CDR3 DNA reads TGTGCCAGCTCACCCGATTGGACAGGGGGCAACGAGCAGTACTTC. It yields the protein CASSPDWTGGNEQYF.